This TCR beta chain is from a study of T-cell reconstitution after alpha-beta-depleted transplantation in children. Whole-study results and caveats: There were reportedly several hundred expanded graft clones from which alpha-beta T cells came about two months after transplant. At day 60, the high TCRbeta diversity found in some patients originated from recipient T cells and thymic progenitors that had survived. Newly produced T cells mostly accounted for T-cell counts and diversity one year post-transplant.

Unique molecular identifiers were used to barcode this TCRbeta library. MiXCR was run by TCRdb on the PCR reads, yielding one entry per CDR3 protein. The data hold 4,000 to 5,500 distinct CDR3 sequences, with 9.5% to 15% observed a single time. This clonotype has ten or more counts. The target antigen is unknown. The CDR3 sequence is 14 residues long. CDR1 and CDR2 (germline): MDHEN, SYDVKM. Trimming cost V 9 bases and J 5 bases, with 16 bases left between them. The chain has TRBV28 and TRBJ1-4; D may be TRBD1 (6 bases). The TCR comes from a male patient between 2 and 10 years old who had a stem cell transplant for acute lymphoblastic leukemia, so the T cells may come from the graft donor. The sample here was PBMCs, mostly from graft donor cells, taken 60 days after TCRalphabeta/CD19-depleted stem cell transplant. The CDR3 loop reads CASLHRDINEKLFF. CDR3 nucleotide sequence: TGTGCCAGTCTCCACCGGGACATAAATGAAAAACTGTTTTTT.